The 21 T cell receptor beta chains given below trace back to one sample, sequenced in a study of vaccination effects on CD4 cells after COVID-19. ViraFEST assay sequencing came after antigen-specific CD4+ T cells were expanded with viral peptide pools. CD4+ T cell isolation took place after approximately 11 days of culture. None of the vaccinated had previously contracted SARS-CoV-2, and their nucleocapsid antibodies tested negative. Sequencing was performed with immunoSEQ multiplex PCR; in TCRdb, only in-frame clones are kept and a portion is missing. The table lists 30,000 to 40,000 clones, less than 80% of them singletons. Their target antigens are unknown. This material consisted of CD4+ T cells from PBMCs cultured with HCoV-OC43 spike peptides, taken before COVID-19 vaccination. The subset: HCoV-OC43 spike overlapping peptide pool stimulation. The source is a human donor who received a COVID-19 vaccine.

The chain has TRBV6-5 and TRBJ2-7; D is uncertain. CDR1 MNHEY and CDR2 SVGAGI come from the germline V gene. The CDR3 has 12 amino acids. V was cut by 6 bases and J by 3 bases, with 9 bases left in between. In DNA form, the CDR3 reads TGTGCCAGCAGGGGCAGTTACTACGAGCAGTACTTC. Amino acid sequence: CASRGSYYEQYF.

The chain has TRBV5-1 and TRBJ2-3; a possible D gene is TRBD1 (6 bases). Trimming removed 1 base from V and 1 base from J, with 19 bases in between. The CDR3 length is 18 residues. Looked up from germline, CDR1 is SGHRS and CDR2 is YFSETQ. The CDR3 DNA reads TGCGCCAGCAGCTTGTCAGGGGCCGCTCGAGGGGGCACAGATACGCAGTATTTT. Translating gives CASSLSGAARGGTDTQYF.

The chain carries TRBV27 and TRBJ2-2; D gene uncertain. CDR3 length: 15 amino acids. The V end lost 3 bases, the J end lost 1 base, and 9 bases lay between the germline ends. Germline lookup yields CDR1 MNHEY and CDR2 SMNVEV (reference sequence). CDR3 coding DNA: TGTGCCAGCAGTTTTAGCCAGTTGAACACCGGGGAGCTGTTTTTT. This translates into CASSFSQLNTGELFF.

The gene calls are TRBV9 and TRBJ2-3; no firm D call. CDR3 length equals 14 residues. Germline CDR1 reads SGDLS; CDR2 reads YYNGEE. V was trimmed by 4 bases and J by 2 bases, leaving 11 bases between them. The CDR3, as DNA: TGTGCCAGCAGCCCACCGGTGGCCACAGATACGCAGTATTTT. It translates to CASSPPVATDTQYF.

J is TRBJ2-5 and V is TRBV5-1; 9 positions match TRBD2. V lost 1 base to trimming and J lost 1 base; unmatched junction nucleotides: 5. The CDR3 has 16 amino acids. The germline gives CDR1 SGHRS, CDR2 YFSETQ. The CDR3 region has the DNA TGCGCCAGCAGCTTGCAGGCGGGGGGGCCCCAAGAGACCCAGTACTTC. Its translation: CASSLQAGGPQETQYF.

The genes are TRBV29-1 and TRBJ2-1, with D perhaps TRBD1 (6 bases). The CDR3 has 12 residues. The V end was cut by 5 bases, the J end by 6 bases, with 11 bases between. In germline, CDR1 is SQVTM, CDR2 ANQGSEA. The CDR3 spells CSVSGQPNEQFF. Here the CDR3 DNA reads TGCAGCGTTTCTGGACAGCCCAATGAGCAGTTCTTC.

The chain couples TRBV6-5 to TRBJ2-1; perhaps TRBD2 as D (6 bases). The CDR3 has 13 amino acids. V was shortened by 3 bases and J by 8 bases, with 11 bases between the two germline ends. Germline-derived CDR1 and CDR2 are MNHEY and SVGAGI. DNA for the CDR3: TGTGCCAGCAGTTATAACGGCGGGGATGAGCAGTTCTTC. This encodes CASSYNGGDEQFF.

The chain couples TRBV9 to TRBJ2-5, with 7 bases fitting TRBD2. CDR1 is SGDLS and CDR2 is YYNGEE in the germline V gene. V shed 4 bases, J shed 4 bases, and the junction held 10 bases outside the gene matches. The length of the CDR3 is 15 residues. The CDR3, as DNA: TGTGCCAGCAGCTCCCGGGGGGTGGAAAGAGAGACCCAGTACTTC. Its translation: CASSSRGVERETQYF.

J is TRBJ2-1 and V is TRBV4-1, with 7 bases matching TRBD2. V was clipped by 0 bases and J by 8 bases; unmatched bases: 16. CDR3 size: 18 residues. Germline V gene sequence: CDR1 MGHRA, CDR2 YSYEKL. CDR3 bases: TGCGCCAGCAGCCAAGACGGTTCGATGTTGGGGGGGTACGATGAGCAGTTCTTC. Amino acid sequence: CASSQDGSMLGGYDEQFF.

This chain connects TRBV10-3 to TRBJ2-7; D ambiguous. The CDR3 has 11 amino acids. Germline V gives CDR1 ENHRY, CDR2 SYGVKD. The V end lost 4 bases, the J end lost 5 bases, and 6 bases lay between the germline ends. The CDR3 sequence: CAISVYDEQYF. In DNA, the CDR3 is TGTGCCATCAGTGTTTACGACGAGCAGTACTTC.

This clone was observed a few times. The chain recombines TRBV18 with TRBJ2-5; the D gene is possibly TRBD2 (6 bases). The CDR3 sequence is 15 residues long. Trimming took 6 bases from V and 5 from J, leaving 19 bases between them. Germline V gene data show CDR1 as KGHSH and CDR2 as LQKENI. Here the CDR3 reads CASSPRGGARETQYF. The CDR3 region has the DNA TGTGCCAGCTCCCCCCGAGGCGGGGCGCGGGAGACCCAGTACTTC.

This clone came up a few times. The V call is TRBV28, the J call TRBJ2-5; 10 bases align to TRBD2. The germline V gene has CDR1 MDHEN and CDR2 SYDVKM. The V segment lost 5 bases and the J segment 5 bases; nucleotides outside the gene matches: 14. The CDR3 has 17 residues. The CDR3 protein is CASSHDSSGRAAETQYF. The CDR3 nucleotides are TGTGCCAGCAGTCACGACTCCAGCGGGAGGGCCGCTGAGACCCAGTACTTC.

The V and J genes are TRBV18 and TRBJ2-5, with 8 nucleotides matching TRBD1. The CDR3 has 12 residues. V shed 5 bases, J shed 5 bases, and the junction held 1 base outside the gene matches. Germline assignment: CDR1 KGHSH and CDR2 LQKENI. CDR3 amino acids: CASSAGGETQYF. For the CDR3, the DNA is TGTGCCAGCTCAGCAGGGGGCGAGACCCAGTACTTC.

This clone has only one observation. J is TRBJ2-7 and V is TRBV2; TRBD2 might be the D (6 bases). Germline CDR1 and CDR2: SNHLY and FYNNEI. CDR3 length: 12 residues. Trimming took off 3 bases at V and 7 bases at J, with 10 bases between the two ends. The CDR3: CASSDDGGEQYF. CDR3 sequence (DNA): TGTGCCAGCAGTGACGACGGAGGGGAGCAGTACTTC.

The rearrangement uses TRBV30 and TRBJ2-4; tentative D call: TRBD2 (5 bases). The germline V gene has CDR1 GTSNPN and CDR2 SVGIG (reference sequence). Trimming shortened V by 1 base and J by 4 bases, and 11 bases separated the two germline ends. The CDR3 consists of 14 residues. CDR3 region: CAWSERTFKNIQYF. CDR3 in DNA: TGTGCCTGGAGTGAGCGGACCTTTAAAAACATTCAGTACTTC.

J is TRBJ1-2 and V is TRBV28; D is uncertain. The CDR3 loop spans 17 amino acids. Looked up from germline, CDR1 is MDHEN and CDR2 is SYDVKM. The V end was cut by 3 bases, the J end by 3 bases, with 20 bases between. The CDR3 nucleotides read TGTGCCAGCAGTTTCCCCGTGGACGAGCTCTCGCACTATGGCTACACCTTC. Encoded protein: CASSFPVDELSHYGYTF.

The chain uses TRBV11-2 and TRBJ2-7; no firm D call. The CDR3 sequence is 13 residues long. CDR1 is SGHAT and CDR2 is FQNNGV in the germline V gene. Trimming took off 6 bases at V and 0 bases at J, with 9 bases between the two ends. CDR3 residues: CASRKLTSYEQYF. As DNA, the CDR3 is TGTGCCAGCAGAAAGCTTACCTCCTACGAGCAGTACTTC. Complete variable domain (other parts from reference TRBV11-2 and TRBJ2-7): EAGVAQSPRYKIIEKRQSVAFWCNPISGHATLYWYQQILGQGPKLLIQFQNNGVVDDSQLPKDRFSAERLKGVDSTLKIQPAKLEDSAVYLCASRKLTSYEQYFGPGTRLTVT.

The V call is TRBV6-2 or TRBV6-3, the J call TRBJ1-3; D is perhaps TRBD1 (5 bases). V dropped 5 bases and J dropped 2 bases, with 10 bases sitting between them. The CDR3 contains 14 residues. Per germline, CDR1 MNHEY and CDR2 SVGEGT. CDR3 bases: TGTGCCAGCAGTCGGGACGGCACTGGAAACACCATATATTTT. Its translation: CASSRDGTGNTIYF.

The chain joins TRBV19 to TRBJ2-1, with 10 bases lining up with TRBD2. The CDR3 contains 17 residues. CDR1 and CDR2 (germline): LNHDA, SQIVND (reference sequence). V lost 4 bases and J lost 1; bases outside the gene matches: 7. The CDR3 here is CASSRLAGQGSYNEQFF. CDR3 nucleotides: TGTGCCAGTAGTAGACTAGCGGGCCAAGGTTCCTACAATGAGCAGTTCTTC.

The chain is built from TRBV5-1 and TRBJ2-3; 10 nucleotides match TRBD1. The CDR3 spans 16 residues. The germline V gene has CDR1 SGHRS and CDR2 YFSETQ. J was trimmed by 2 bases and V by 0 bases; bases with no gene match: 3. The CDR3: CASSLGGTGVTDTQYF. The CDR3 DNA sequence: TGCGCCAGCAGCTTGGGTGGGACAGGGGTCACAGATACGCAGTATTTT.

The chain joins TRBV5-6 to TRBJ2-3; the D call may be TRBD1 or TRBD2 (5 bases each). V lost 5 bases to trimming and J lost 7 bases, with 20 bases between them. The CDR3 runs 15 residues. CDR1 is SGHDT, CDR2 YYEEEE, per germline. Here the CDR3 DNA reads TGTGCCAGCAGACATAGAGGGGTGGCAGGGCATACGCAGTATTTT. Its translation: CASRHRGVAGHTQYF.